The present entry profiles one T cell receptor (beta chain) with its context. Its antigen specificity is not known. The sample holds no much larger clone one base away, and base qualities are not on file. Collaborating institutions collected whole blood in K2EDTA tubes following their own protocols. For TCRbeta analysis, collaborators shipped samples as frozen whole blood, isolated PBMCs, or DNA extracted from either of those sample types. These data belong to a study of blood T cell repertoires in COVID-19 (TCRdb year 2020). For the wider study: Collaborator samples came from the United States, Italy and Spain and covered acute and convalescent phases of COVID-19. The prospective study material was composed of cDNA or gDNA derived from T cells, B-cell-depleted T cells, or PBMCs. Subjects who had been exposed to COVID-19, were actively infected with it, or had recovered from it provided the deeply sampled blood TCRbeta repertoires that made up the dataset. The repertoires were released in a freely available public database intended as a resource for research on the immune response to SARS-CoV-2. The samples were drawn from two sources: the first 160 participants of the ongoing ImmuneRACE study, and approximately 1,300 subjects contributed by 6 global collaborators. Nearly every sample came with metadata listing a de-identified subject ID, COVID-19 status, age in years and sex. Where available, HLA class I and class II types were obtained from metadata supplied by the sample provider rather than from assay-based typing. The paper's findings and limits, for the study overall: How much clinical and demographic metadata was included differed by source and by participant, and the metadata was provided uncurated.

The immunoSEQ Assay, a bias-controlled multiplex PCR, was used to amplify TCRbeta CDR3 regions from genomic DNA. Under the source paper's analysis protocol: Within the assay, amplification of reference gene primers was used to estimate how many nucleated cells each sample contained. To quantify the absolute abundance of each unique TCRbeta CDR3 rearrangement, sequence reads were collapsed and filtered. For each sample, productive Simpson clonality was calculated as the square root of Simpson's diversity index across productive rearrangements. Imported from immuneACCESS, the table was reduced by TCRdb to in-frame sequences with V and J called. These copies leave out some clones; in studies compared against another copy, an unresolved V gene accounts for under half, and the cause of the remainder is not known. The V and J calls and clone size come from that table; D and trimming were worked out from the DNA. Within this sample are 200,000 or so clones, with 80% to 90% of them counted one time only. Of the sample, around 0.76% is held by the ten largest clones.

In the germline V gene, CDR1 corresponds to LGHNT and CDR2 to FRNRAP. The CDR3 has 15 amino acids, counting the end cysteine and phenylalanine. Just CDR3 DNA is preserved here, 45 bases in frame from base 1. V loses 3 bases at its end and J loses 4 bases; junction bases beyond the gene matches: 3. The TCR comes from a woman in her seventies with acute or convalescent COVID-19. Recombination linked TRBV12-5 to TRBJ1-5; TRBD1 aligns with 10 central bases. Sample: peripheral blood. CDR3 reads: CASGFGTGANQPQHF. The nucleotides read TGTGCTAGTGGTTTTGGGACAGGGGCTAATCAGCCCCAGCATTTT.